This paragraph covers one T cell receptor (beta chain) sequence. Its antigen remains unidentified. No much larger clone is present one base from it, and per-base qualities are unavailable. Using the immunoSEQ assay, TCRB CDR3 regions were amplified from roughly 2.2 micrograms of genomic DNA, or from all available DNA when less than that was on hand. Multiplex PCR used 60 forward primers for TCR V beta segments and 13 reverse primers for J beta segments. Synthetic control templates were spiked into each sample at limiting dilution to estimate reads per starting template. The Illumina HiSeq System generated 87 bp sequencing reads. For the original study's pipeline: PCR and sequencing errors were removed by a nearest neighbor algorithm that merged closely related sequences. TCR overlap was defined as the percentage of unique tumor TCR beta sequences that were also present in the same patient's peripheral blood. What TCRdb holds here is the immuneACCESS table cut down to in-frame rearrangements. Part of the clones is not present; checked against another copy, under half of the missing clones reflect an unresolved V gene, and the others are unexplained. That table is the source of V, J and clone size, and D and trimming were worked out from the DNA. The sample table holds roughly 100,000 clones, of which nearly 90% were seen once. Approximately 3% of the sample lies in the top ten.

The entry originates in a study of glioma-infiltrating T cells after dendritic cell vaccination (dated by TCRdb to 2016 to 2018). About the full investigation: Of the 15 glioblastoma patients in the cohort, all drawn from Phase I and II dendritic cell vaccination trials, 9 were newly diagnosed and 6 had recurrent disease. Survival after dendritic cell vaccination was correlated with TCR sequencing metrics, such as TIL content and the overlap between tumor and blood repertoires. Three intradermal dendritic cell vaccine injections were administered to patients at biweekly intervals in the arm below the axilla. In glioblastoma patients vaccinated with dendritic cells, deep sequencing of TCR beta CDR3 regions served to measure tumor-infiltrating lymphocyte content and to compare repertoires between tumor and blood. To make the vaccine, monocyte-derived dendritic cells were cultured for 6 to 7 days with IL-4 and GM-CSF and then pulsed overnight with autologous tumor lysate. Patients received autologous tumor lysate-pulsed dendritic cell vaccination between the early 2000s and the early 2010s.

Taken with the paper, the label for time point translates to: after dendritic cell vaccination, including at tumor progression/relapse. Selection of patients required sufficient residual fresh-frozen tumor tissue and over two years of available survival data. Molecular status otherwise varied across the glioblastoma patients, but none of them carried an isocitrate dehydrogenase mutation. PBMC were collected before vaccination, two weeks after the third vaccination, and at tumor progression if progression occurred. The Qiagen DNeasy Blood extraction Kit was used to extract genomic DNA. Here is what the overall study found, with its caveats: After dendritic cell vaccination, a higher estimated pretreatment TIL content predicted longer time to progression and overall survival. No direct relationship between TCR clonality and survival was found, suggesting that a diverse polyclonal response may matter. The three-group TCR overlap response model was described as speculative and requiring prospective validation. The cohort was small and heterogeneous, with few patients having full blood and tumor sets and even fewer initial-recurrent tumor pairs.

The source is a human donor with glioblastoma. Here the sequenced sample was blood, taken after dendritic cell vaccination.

Here the CDR3 is given as CASRGSRSTGELFF. The DNA sequence is as follows: TGTGCCAGCCGGGGAAGTCGGAGCACCGGGGAGCTGTTTTTT. The V and J genes are TRBV6-5 and TRBJ2-2; the D segment could be TRBD2, given 5 matching bases. As encoded in the germline V gene, CDR1 is MNHEY while CDR2 is SVGAGI. Trimming takes 8 bases from V and 4 bases from J, and the germline ends sit 14 bases apart. Taken from cysteine to phenylalanine, the CDR3 has 14 residues. Only the CDR3 region is kept as DNA, spanning 42 bases read in frame from base 1.